These T cell receptor beta chains were read from a single sample in a study of Ad26.COV2.S vaccination and SARS-CoV-2 variants. TCRdb keeps only in-frame clones here, not all; method: immunoSEQ multiplex PCR. The sample yields approximately 400,000 clones, 92% seen once. The sample was peripheral blood, taken after recovery from COVID-19. The receptors come from a human donor who had recovered from COVID-19. Each CDR3 is given with its conserved first and last residue. The order of the fields is V gene, J gene, D gene, CDR3 protein, CDR3 DNA. D genes are given only for firm matches.

>TRBV3-1/TRBV3-2|TRBJ1-5|-
CASSPSTGSQPQHF
TGTGCCAGCAGCCCCTCCACAGGAAGTCAGCCCCAGCATTTT
>TRBV6-2/TRBV6-3|TRBJ2-5|-
CASSYSKGGGHQETQYF
TGTGCCAGCAGTTACTCGAAGGGGGGGGGCCACCAAGAGACCCAGTACTTC
>TRBV9|TRBJ1-2|-
CASSVGQGTNYGYTF
TGTGCCAGCAGCGTAGGGCAGGGGACCAACTATGGCTACACCTTC
>TRBV5-1|TRBJ2-3|-
CASSLEGGPPDTQYF
TGCGCCAGCAGCTTGGAGGGTGGACCTCCAGATACGCAGTATTTT
>TRBV12-5|TRBJ2-5|TRBD1
CASGRQGQETQYF
TGTGCTAGTGGCCGACAGGGGCAAGAGACCCAGTACTTC
>TRBV27|TRBJ2-1|-
CASSFRGHANEQFF
TGTGCCAGCAGTTTCCGGGGACACGCCAATGAGCAGTTCTTC
>TRBV12-3/TRBV12-4|TRBJ1-2|-
CASTRTGVSGYTF
TGTGCCAGCACCAGAACTGGGGTGAGTGGCTACACCTTC
>TRBV29-1|TRBJ2-1|TRBD1
CSVGTGGNEQFF
TGCAGCGTAGGGACAGGGGGGAATGAGCAGTTCTTC
>TRBV3-1/TRBV3-2|TRBJ2-5|-
CASSTGSKETQYF
TGTGCCAGCAGCACCGGGAGTAAAGAGACCCAGTACTTC
>TRBV19|TRBJ1-5|-
CASSLGYSNQPQHF
TGTGCCAGTTCTTTAGGCTATAGCAATCAGCCCCAGCATTTT
>TRBV5-8|TRBJ1-3|TRBD1
CASTTRGPGNTIYF
TGTGCCAGCACCACCAGGGGGCCTGGAAACACCATATATTTT
>TRBV10-1|TRBJ2-1|-
CASSVGLGGRLNNEQFF
TGCGCCAGCAGTGTGGGACTGGGCGGCAGGCTTAACAATGAGCAGTTCTTC
>TRBV19|TRBJ1-1|TRBD1
CASSIVPDRGSTEAFF
TGTGCCAGTAGTATAGTCCCCGACAGGGGGAGCACTGAAGCTTTCTTT
>TRBV15|TRBJ1-4|TRBD1
CATSRTGQFNEKLFF
TGTGCCACCAGCAGAACGGGACAGTTTAATGAAAAACTGTTTTTT
>TRBV6-5|TRBJ2-3|-
CASSPGPQDTQYF
TGTGCCAGCAGTCCAGGTCCCCAGGATACGCAGTATTTT
>TRBV6-5|TRBJ2-2|TRBD1
CASTGQGGTGELFF
TGTGCCAGCACCGGACAGGGCGGCACCGGGGAGCTGTTTTTT